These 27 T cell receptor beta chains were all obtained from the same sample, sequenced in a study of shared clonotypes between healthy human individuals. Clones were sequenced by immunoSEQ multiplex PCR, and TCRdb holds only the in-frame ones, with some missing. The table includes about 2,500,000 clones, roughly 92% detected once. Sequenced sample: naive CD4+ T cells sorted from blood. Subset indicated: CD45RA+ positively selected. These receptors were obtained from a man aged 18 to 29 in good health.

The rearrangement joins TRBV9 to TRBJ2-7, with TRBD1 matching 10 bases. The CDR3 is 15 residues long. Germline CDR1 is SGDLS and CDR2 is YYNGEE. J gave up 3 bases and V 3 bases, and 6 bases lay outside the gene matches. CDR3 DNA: TGTGCCAGCAGCGCGGGACAGGGGAAAGTCTACGAGCAGTACTTC. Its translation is CASSAGQGKVYEQYF.

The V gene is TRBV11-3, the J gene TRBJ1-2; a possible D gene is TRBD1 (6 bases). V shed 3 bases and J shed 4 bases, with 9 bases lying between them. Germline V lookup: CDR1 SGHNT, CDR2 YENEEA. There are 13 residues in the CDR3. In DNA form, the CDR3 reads TGTGCCAGCAGCTTCAGGGGTGGCTATGGCTACACCTTC. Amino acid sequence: CASSFRGGYGYTF. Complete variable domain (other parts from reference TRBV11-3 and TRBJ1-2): EAGVVQSPRYKIIEKKQPVAFWCNPISGHNTLYWYLQNLGQGPELLIRYENEEAVDDSQLPKDRFSAERLKGVDSTLKIQPAELGDSAVYLCASSFRGGYGYTFGSGTRLTVV.

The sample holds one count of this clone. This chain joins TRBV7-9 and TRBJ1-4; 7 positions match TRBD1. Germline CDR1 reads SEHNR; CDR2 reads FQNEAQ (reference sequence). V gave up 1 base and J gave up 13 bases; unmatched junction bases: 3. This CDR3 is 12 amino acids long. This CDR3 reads CASSLGDSGLFF. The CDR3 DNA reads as TGTGCCAGCAGCTTAGGGGACAGTGGACTGTTTTTT.

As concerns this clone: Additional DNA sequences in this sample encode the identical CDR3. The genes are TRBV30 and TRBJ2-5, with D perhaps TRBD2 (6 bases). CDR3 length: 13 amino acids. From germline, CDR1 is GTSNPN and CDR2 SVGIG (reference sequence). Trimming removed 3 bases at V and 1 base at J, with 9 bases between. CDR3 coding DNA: TGTGCCTGGAGGCGGAGGGGCCAAGAGACCCAGTACTTC. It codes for CAWRRRGQETQYF.

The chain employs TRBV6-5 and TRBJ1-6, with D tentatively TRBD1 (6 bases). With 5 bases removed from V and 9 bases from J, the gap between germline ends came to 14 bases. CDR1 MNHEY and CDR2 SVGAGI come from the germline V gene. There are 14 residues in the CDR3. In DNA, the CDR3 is TGTGCCAGCAGTCGGGGGGCAAAGGGTTCACCCCTCCACTTT. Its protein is CASSRGAKGSPLHF.

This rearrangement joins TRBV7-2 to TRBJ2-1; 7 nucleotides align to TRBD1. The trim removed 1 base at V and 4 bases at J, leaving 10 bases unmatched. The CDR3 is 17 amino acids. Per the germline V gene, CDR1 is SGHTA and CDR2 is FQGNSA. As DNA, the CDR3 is TGTGCCAGCAGCTTAGGCGTACGGGACAGAGGATACAATGAGCAGTTCTTC. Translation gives CASSLGVRDRGYNEQFF.

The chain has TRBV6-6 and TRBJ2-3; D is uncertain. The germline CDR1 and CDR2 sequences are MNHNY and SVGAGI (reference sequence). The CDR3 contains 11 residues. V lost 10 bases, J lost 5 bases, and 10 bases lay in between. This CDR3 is CATSWKDTQYF. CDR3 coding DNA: TGTGCCACCTCTTGGAAAGATACGCAGTATTTT.

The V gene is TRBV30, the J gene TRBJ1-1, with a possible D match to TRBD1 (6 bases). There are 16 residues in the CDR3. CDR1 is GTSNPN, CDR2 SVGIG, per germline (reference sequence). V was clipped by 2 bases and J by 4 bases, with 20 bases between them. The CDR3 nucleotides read TGTGCCTGGAGTTCTCCTCTGGGGGGGCTAATCACTGAAGCTTTCTTT. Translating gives CAWSSPLGGLITEAFF.

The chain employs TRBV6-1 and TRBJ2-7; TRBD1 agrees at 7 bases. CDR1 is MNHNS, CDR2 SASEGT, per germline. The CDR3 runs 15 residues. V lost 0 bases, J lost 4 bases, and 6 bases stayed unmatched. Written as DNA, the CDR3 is TGTGCCAGCAGTGAAGCCCCCTTACAGGGGTACGAGCAGTACTTC. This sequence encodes CASSEAPLQGYEQYF.

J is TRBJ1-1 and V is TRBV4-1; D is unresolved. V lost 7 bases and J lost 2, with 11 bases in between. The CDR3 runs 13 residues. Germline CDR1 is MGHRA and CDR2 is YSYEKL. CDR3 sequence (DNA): TGCGCCAGCAAAGAGGCAGTAAACACTGAAGCTTTCTTT. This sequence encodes CASKEAVNTEAFF.

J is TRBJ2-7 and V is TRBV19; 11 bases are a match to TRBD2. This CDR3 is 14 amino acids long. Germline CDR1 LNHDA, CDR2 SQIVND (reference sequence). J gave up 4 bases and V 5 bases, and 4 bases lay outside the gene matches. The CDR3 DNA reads TGTGCCAGTAGTCCGACTAGCGGGAAATACGAGCAGTACTTC. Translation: CASSPTSGKYEQYF.

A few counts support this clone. For the CDR3, the DNA is TGTGCCAGCAGCTTGAGACAGCAAGTTGAAGCTTTCTTT. It specifies CASSLRQQVEAFF. This sequence joins TRBV7-8 and TRBJ1-1; a weak D match, TRBD1 (5 bases). The CDR3 has 13 amino acids. Trimming pared 3 bases from V and 7 bases from J, leaving 12 bases between. Germline-derived CDR1 and CDR2 are SGHVS and FQNEAQ. Variable domain in full (rest from reference TRBV7-8 and TRBJ1-1): GAGVSQSPRYKVAKRGQDVALRCDPISGHVSLFWYQQALGQGPEFLTYFQNEAQLDKSGLPSDRFFAERPEGSVSTLKIQRTQQEDSAVYLCASSLRQQVEAFFGQGTRLTVV.

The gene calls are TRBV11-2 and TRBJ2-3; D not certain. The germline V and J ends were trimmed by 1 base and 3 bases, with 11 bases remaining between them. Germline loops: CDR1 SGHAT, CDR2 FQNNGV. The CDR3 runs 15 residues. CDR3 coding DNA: TGTGCCAGCAGCTTAGGACCTTTCGGGACAGATACGCAGTATTTT. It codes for CASSLGPFGTDTQYF.

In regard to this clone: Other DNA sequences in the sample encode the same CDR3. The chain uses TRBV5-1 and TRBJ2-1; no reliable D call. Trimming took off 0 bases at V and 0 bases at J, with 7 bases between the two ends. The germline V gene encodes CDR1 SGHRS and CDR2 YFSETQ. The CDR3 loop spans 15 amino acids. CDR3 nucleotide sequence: TGCGCCAGCAGCTTGGACGCCAGCTCCTACAATGAGCAGTTCTTC. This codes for CASSLDASSYNEQFF. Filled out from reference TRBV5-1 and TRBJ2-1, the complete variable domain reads KAGVTQTPRYLIKTRGQQVTLSCSPISGHRSVSWYQQTPGQGLQFLFEYFSETQRNKGNFPGRFSGRQFSNSRSEMNVSTLELGDSALYLCASSLDASSYNEQFFGPGTRLTVL.

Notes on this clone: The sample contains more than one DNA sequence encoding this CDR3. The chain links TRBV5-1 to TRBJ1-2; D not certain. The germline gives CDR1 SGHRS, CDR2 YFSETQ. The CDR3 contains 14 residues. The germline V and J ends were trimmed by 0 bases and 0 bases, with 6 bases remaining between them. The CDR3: CASSLVAPNYGYTF. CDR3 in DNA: TGCGCCAGCAGCTTGGTCGCGCCTAACTATGGCTACACCTTC.

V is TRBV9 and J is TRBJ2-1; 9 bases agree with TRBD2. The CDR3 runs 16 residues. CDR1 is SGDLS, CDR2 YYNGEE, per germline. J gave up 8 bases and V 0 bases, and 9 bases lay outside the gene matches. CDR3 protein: CASSVGAAGGPYEQFF. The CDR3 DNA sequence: TGTGCCAGCAGCGTAGGAGCGGCGGGAGGGCCTTATGAGCAGTTCTTC.

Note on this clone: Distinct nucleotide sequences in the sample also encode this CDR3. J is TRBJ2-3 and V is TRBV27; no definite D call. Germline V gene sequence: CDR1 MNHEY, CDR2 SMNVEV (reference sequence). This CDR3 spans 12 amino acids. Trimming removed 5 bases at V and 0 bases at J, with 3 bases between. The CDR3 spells CASSPSTDTQYF. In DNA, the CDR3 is TGTGCCAGCAGTCCAAGCACAGATACGCAGTATTTT.

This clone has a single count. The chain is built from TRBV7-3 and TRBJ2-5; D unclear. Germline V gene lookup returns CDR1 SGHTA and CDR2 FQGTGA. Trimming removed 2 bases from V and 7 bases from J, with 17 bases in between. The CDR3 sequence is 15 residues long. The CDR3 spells CASSLLGIPGVTQYF. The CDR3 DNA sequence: TGTGCCAGCAGCTTACTGGGAATCCCTGGGGTGACCCAGTACTTC.

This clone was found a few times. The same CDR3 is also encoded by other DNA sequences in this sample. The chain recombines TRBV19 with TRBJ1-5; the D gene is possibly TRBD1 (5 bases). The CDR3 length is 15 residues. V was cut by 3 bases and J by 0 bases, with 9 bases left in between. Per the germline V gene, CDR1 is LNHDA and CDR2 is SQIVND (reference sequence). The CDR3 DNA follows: TGTGCCAGTAGTATCGGGGGAGGTAGCAATCAGCCCCAGCATTTT. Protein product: CASSIGGGSNQPQHF.

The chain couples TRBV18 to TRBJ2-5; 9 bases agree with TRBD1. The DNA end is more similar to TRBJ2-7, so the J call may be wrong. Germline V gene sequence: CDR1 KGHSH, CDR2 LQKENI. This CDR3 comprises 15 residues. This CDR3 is CASSPRTGVGYEQYF. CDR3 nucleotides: TGTGCCAGCTCACCCCGGACAGGGGTTGGGTACGAGCAGTACTTC.

This CDR3 reads CAISKGQYQETQYF. As DNA, the CDR3 is TGTGCCATCAGTAAGGGACAGTACCAAGAGACCCAGTACTTC. The chain carries TRBV10-3 and TRBJ2-5; the match to TRBD1 covers 7 bases. The J segment lost 0 bases and the V segment lost 5 bases, leaving 3 bases of the junction unmatched. Germline V gives CDR1 ENHRY, CDR2 SYGVKD. The CDR3 has 14 amino acids.

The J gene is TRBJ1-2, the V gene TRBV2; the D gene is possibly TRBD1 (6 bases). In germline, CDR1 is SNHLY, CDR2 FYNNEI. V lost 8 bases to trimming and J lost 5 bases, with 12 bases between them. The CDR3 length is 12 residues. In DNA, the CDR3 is TGTGCCAGCCGGACAGCTGGGTATGGCTACACCTTC. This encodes CASRTAGYGYTF.

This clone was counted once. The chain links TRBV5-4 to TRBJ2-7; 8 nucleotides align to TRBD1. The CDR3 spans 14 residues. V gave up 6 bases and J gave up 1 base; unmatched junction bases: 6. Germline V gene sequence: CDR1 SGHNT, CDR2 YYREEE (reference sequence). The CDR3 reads CASTRDRTSYEQYF. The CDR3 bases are TGTGCCAGCACCCGGGACAGGACATCCTACGAGCAGTACTTC.

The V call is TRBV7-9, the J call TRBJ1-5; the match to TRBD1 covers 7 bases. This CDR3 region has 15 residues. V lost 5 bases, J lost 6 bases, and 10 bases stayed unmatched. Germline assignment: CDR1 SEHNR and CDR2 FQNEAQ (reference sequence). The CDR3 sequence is CASSRQQGKSQPQHF. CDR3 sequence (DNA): TGTGCCAGCAGCCGCCAACAGGGGAAGAGTCAGCCCCAGCATTTT.

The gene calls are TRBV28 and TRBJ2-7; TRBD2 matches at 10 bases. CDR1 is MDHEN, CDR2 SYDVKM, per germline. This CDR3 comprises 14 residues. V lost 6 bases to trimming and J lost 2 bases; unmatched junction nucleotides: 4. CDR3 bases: TGTGCCAGCAGGGAGCGGGGGGGCGCCTACGAGCAGTACTTC. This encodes CASRERGGAYEQYF.

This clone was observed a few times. In nucleotides, the CDR3 is TGTGCCAGTAGTCCCCGGGACAGCCCCTCGCGGCCCCAGCATTTT. Its translation: CASSPRDSPSRPQHF. V is TRBV19 and J is TRBJ1-5; 7 bases map to TRBD1. CDR1 is LNHDA and CDR2 is SQIVND in the germline V gene (reference sequence). The trim removed 5 bases at V and 9 bases at J, leaving 13 bases unmatched. This CDR3 is 15 amino acids long.

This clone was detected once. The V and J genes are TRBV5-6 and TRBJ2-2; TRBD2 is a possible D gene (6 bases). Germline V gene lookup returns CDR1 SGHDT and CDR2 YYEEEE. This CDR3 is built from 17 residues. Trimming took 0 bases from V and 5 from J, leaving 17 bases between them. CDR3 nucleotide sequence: TGTGCCAGCAGCTTGGTGGTCTTCGGGAGAGGTACCGGGGAGCTGTTTTTT. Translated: CASSLVVFGRGTGELFF.